These 20 T cell receptor beta chains share one sample of origin, sequenced in a study of blood T cell repertoires in COVID-19. Repertoires were generated with immunoSEQ multiplex PCR, while TCRdb's copy carries only in-frame clones and drops some. The table shows about 250,000 clones, with 86% occurring only once. The sample taken for sequencing was peripheral blood. These receptors were obtained from a woman aged 25 to 39 with active or convalescent COVID-19.

The genes are TRBV5-1 and TRBJ2-5; D remains unclear. Germline CDR1 reads SGHRS; CDR2 reads YFSETQ. V lost 2 bases and J 3 bases, leaving 2 bases between the germline ends. The CDR3 is 11 residues long. The CDR3 loop is CASSFKETQYF. The CDR3 bases are TGCGCCAGCAGCTTCAAAGAGACCCAGTACTTC.

Of note for this clone: At one end the junction does not follow the germline gene, possibly because of a read error. The genes are TRBV28 and TRBJ1-2; 8 bases line up with TRBD1. The CDR3 has 13 amino acids. The germline CDR1 and CDR2 sequences are MDHEN and SYDVKM. CDR3 sequence (DNA): TGTGCCATCAGTTTGACAGGGGTACACGGCTACACCTTC. Translation: CAISLTGVHGYTF.

The rearrangement links TRBV19 to TRBJ1-5, with a weak D call TRBD1 (5 bases). V was shortened by 3 bases and J by 5 bases, with 17 bases between the two germline ends. In germline, CDR1 is LNHDA, CDR2 SQIVND (reference sequence). The CDR3 spans 16 residues. CDR3 coding DNA: TGTGCCAGTAGTATTATTGGGTTGGGGGGACATCAGCCCCAGCATTTT. Encoded protein: CASSIIGLGGHQPQHF.

This chain joins TRBV20-1 and TRBJ2-7; D not certain. The CDR3 runs to 11 residues. Germline V gene data show CDR1 as DFQATT and CDR2 as SNEGSKA (reference sequence). The germline V and J ends were trimmed by 1 base and 9 bases, with 10 bases remaining between them. CDR3 residues: CSARVTPGQYF. The CDR3, as DNA: TGCAGTGCTAGAGTTACGCCAGGGCAGTACTTC.

The J gene is TRBJ1-6, the V gene TRBV5-6; no reliable D call. Between the trimmed V and J ends, which lost 4 bases and 10 bases, there was a span of 15 bases. CDR1 and CDR2 (germline): SGHDT, YYEEEE. This CDR3 has 14 amino acids. In DNA, the CDR3 is TGTGCCAGCAGCCCCCGCGGTATCGGCTCACCCCTCCACTTT. Residues: CASSPRGIGSPLHF.

The chain is built from TRBV7-2 and TRBJ1-2, with TRBD1 matching over 8 bases. The CDR3 covers 15 residues. The J segment lost 6 bases and the V segment lost 5 bases, leaving 11 bases of the junction unmatched. Germline V gene sequence: CDR1 SGHTA, CDR2 FQGNSA. CDR3 coding DNA: TGTGCCAGCAGCAGAATACAAACAGGGGGGCATGGCTACACCTTC. Its translation is CASSRIQTGGHGYTF.

V usage is TRBV14 and J usage is TRBJ1-2; D unresolved. The V end was cut by 6 bases, the J end by 0 bases, with 11 bases between. CDR3 size: 14 residues. Germline CDR1 and CDR2: SGHDN and FVKESK. CDR3 bases: TGTGCCAGCAGAACTCGAGAATCTAACTATGGCTACACCTTC. Its protein is CASRTRESNYGYTF. Filled out from reference TRBV14 and TRBJ1-2, the complete variable domain reads EAGVTQFPSHSVIEKGQTVTLRCDPISGHDNLYWYRRVMGKEIKFLLHFVKESKQDESGMPNNRFLAERTGGTYSTLKVQPAELEDSGVYFCASRTRESNYGYTFGSGTRLTVV.

The V call is TRBV2, the J call TRBJ1-2; a weak D match, TRBD1 (5 bases). Trimming left V 7 bases short and J 8 bases short, with 14 bases between. The CDR3 consists of 12 residues. Germline V CDR1 and CDR2: SNHLY, FYNNEI. DNA for the CDR3: TGTGCCAGCATACAGGAGCCTTCCGGCTACACCTTC. Translation: CASIQEPSGYTF.

The V gene is TRBV25-1, the J gene TRBJ2-1, with 9 bases matching TRBD2. The CDR3 covers 15 residues. The J segment lost 1 base and the V segment lost 7 bases, leaving 5 bases of the junction unmatched. Germline CDR1 and CDR2: MGHDK and SYGVNS. The CDR3 protein is CASKRAGGSYNEQFF. CDR3 nucleotide sequence: TGTGCCAGCAAGAGGGCGGGGGGGTCCTACAATGAGCAGTTCTTC. The complete variable domain, with remaining parts taken from reference TRBV25-1 and TRBJ2-1, reads EADIYQTPRYLVIGTGKKITLECSQTMGHDKMYWYQQDPGMELHLIHYSYGVNSTEKGDLSSESTVSRIRTEHFPLTLESARPSHTSQYLCASKRAGGSYNEQFFGPGTRLTVL.

The chain is built from TRBV6-6 and TRBJ2-3; D call uncertain. Looked up from germline, CDR1 is MNHNY and CDR2 is SVGAGI (reference sequence). The CDR3 runs to 15 residues. The V end lost 5 bases, the J end lost 2 bases, and 14 bases lay between the germline ends. This CDR3 reads CASSLDRVNTDTQYF. CDR3 nucleotide sequence: TGTGCCAGCAGTCTAGACCGGGTTAACACAGATACGCAGTATTTT.

Details on this clone: An end of the junction differs from the germline gene, which may be a read error. The chain is built from TRBV5-1 and TRBJ1-1, with a possible D match to TRBD1 (5 bases). CDR3 length equals 14 residues. CDR1 and CDR2 (germline): SGHRS, YFSETQ. The CDR3 region is CASNLTAMNTEAFF. In DNA form, the CDR3 reads TGCGCCAGCAACTTGACAGCTATGAACACTGAAGCTTTCTTT.

The V and J genes are TRBV6-1 and TRBJ2-5, with TRBD2 as a possible D gene (6 bases). Germline V gene lookup returns CDR1 MNHNS and CDR2 SASEGT. Trimming stripped 3 bases from V and 7 bases from J, with 12 bases between. The CDR3 covers 13 residues. The CDR3 nucleotides read TGTGCCAGCAGTGAGACTAGTTCGGGGACCCAGTACTTC. Translated: CASSETSSGTQYF.

This sequence joins TRBV6-1 and TRBJ1-3; unclear D gene. The CDR3 length is 14 residues. Trimming shortened V by 0 bases and J by 0 bases, and 3 bases separated the two germline ends. CDR1 MNHNS and CDR2 SASEGT come from the germline V gene. CDR3 sequence (DNA): TGTGCCAGCAGTGAAGCGTACTCTGGAAACACCATATATTTT. Its translation is CASSEAYSGNTIYF.

V and J are TRBV20-1 and TRBJ2-3; tentative D call: TRBD1 (6 bases). The CDR3 runs to 13 residues. Per germline, CDR1 DFQATT and CDR2 SNEGSKA (reference sequence). V was pared by 3 bases and J by 4 bases, with 11 bases between. The CDR3 is CSASTQGPDTQYF. The CDR3 DNA is TGCAGTGCTAGTACACAGGGTCCAGATACGCAGTATTTT.

This chain connects TRBV25-1 to TRBJ2-7; 8 nucleotides agree with TRBD1. The CDR3 totals 13 residues. The germline CDR1 and CDR2 sequences are MGHDK and SYGVNS. J was trimmed by 2 bases and V by 6 bases; bases with no gene match: 3. The CDR3 nucleotides are TGTGCCAGCAGGGGACAGGAAACCTACGAGCAGTACTTC. Its protein is CASRGQETYEQYF.

The chain is built from TRBV12-2 and TRBJ2-2; TRBD1, the D gene given by the table, was not confirmed from the DNA. TRBV12-2 is classified as a pseudogene. The CDR3 contains 15 residues. CDR3 loop: CASRLGTDRSGELFF. The CDR3 DNA reads TGTGCAAGTCGCTTAGGGACAGATCGCTCCGGGGAGCTGTTTTTT.

This clone has more than one count but fewer than ten. The chain combines TRBV20-1 with TRBJ2-1; TRBD2 matches 7 bases. Germline V CDR1 and CDR2: DFQATT, SNEGSKA (reference sequence). The CDR3 is made up of 14 amino acids. With 3 bases clipped from V and 7 bases from J, the junction kept 9 bases outside the gene matches. CDR3 sequence reads: CSASPSGALNEQFF. The CDR3 DNA reads as TGCAGTGCTAGTCCCAGCGGGGCTTTAAATGAGCAGTTCTTC.

The V gene is TRBV30, the J gene TRBJ1-5, with a weak D call TRBD1 (5 bases). CDR1 GTSNPN and CDR2 SVGIG come from the germline V gene (reference sequence). Trimming removed 4 bases at V and 7 bases at J, with 14 bases between. This CDR3 has 13 residues. CDR3: CAWTGSGDQPQHF. In nucleotides, the CDR3 is TGTGCCTGGACAGGGTCGGGGGACCAGCCCCAGCATTTT.

The chain has TRBV7-2 and TRBJ2-1; TRBD2 matches 11 bases. After removal of 6 bases from V and 3 bases from J, the junction contained 4 bases not matched to a gene. Germline V gene sequence: CDR1 SGHTA, CDR2 FQGNSA. The CDR3 length is 15 residues. In nucleotides, the CDR3 is TGTGCCAGCAGGCCTACTAGCGGGGGCTACAATGAGCAGTTCTTC. This gives the protein CASRPTSGGYNEQFF.

The chain joins TRBV21-1 to TRBJ2-7; the D call of TRBD1 is as the table states it, not checked on the DNA. TRBV21-1 corresponds to a pseudogene. The CDR3 runs 16 residues. CDR3 DNA: TGTGCCAGCAGCAAAGGAGGACAGGGGGCTCGCTACGAGCAGTACTTC. It codes for CASSKGGQGARYEQYF.